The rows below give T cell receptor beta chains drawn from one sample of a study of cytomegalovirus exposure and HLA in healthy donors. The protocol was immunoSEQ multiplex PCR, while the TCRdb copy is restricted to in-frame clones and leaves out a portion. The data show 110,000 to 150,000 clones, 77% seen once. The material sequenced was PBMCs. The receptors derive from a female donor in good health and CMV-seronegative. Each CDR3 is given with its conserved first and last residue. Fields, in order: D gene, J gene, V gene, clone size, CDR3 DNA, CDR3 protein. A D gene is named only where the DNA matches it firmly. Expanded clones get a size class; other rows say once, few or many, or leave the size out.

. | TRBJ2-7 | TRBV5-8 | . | TGTAACGCCGGAGTTCTCTACGAGCAGTACTTC | CNAGVLYEQYF
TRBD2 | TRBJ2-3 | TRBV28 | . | TGTGCCAGTGTAGCGGGAGGGGGAACAGATACGCAGTATTTT | CASVAGGGTDTQYF
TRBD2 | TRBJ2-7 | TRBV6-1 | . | TGTGCCAGCAGCCTCGGGGGGTTCTACGAGCAGTACTTC | CASSLGGFYEQYF
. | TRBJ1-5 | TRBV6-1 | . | TGTGCCAGCAGTGAAGCCTTCCGGGATCCAAATCAGCCCCAGCATTTT | CASSEAFRDPNQPQHF
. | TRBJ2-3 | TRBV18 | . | TGTGCCAGCTCACCGATGGAGGGGTCTCTCACAGATACGCAGTATTTT | CASSPMEGSLTDTQYF
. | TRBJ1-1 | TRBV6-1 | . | TGTGCCAGCAGTGAAACCGCTCACTCTACTGAAGCTTTCTTT | CASSETAHSTEAFF
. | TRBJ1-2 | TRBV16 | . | TGTGCCAGCAGCCCCTTAAAGGCAAAAGATAGCGGCTACACCTTC | CASSPLKAKDSGYTF
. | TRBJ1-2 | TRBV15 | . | TGTGCCACCAGCAGAGACAGTCCCTATGGCTACACCTTC | CATSRDSPYGYTF
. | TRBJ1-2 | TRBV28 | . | TGTGCCAGTTTTGGGGACACCTATGGCTACACCTTC | CASFGDTYGYTF
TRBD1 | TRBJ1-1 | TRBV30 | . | TGTGCCCGCAGGCCCCCCGGGACAGGCCTGCCAAACACTGAAGCTTTCTTT | CARRPPGTGLPNTEAFF
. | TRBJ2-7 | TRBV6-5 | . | TGTGCCAGCAGTTACTCCCAGGGTTTCGGCTACGAGCAGTACTTC | CASSYSQGFGYEQYF
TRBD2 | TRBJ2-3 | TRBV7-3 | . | TGTGCCAGCAGCTTAAGAAGCGGGGGGACATATAGCACAGATACGCAGTATTTT | CASSLRSGGTYSTDTQYF
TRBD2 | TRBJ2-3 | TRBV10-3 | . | TGTGCCATCAGTGAGCGGGTAGCGGGAGTGACAGATACGCAGTATTTT | CAISERVAGVTDTQYF
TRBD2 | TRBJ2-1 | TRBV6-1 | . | TGTGCCAGCAGTGTTCGTAGCGGGGGGGCCGATGAGCAGTTCTTC | CASSVRSGGADEQFF
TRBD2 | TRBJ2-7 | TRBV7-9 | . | TGTGCCAGCAGCCCTTCGGGACTAGAGTCCTACGAGCAGTACTTC | CASSPSGLESYEQYF
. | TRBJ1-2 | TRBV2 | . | TGTGCCAGCAGTGACGAAGGGAGATTTAACTATGGCTACACCTTC | CASSDEGRFNYGYTF
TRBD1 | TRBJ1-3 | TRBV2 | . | TGTGCCAGCAGCGGCCGGGGGACAGTCTCTGGAAACACCATATATTTT | CASSGRGTVSGNTIYF
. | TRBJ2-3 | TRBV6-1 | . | TGTGCCAGCAGTGAAGCTCAGGGGAGCACAGATACGCAGTATTTT | CASSEAQGSTDTQYF
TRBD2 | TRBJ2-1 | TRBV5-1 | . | TGCGCCAGCAGCTCCCATAGCGGGGGGGTCGTTAATGAGCAGTTCTTC | CASSSHSGGVVNEQFF
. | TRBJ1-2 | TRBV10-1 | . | TGCGCCAGCAGTGAACAGGGCAACTATGGCTACACCTTC | CASSEQGNYGYTF
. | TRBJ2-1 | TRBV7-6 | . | TGTGCCAGCAGCTTAAGGGCAGGGGACAATGAGCAGTTCTTC | CASSLRAGDNEQFF
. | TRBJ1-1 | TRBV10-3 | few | TGTGCCATCAGTGAGTCTTGGGGGGATAGCACTGAAGCTTTCTTT | CAISESWGDSTEAFF
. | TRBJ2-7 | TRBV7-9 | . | TGTGCCAGCAGGGGAACAGGGAGCTCCTACGAGCAGTACTTC | CASRGTGSSYEQYF